This T cell receptor (beta chain) was sequenced during a study of cytomegalovirus exposure and HLA in healthy donors. Study-level results: Per published accounts, TCR beta sequences correctly predicted the HLA-A and HLA-B alleles of most subjects.

The J segment lost 0 bases and the V segment lost 5 bases, leaving 4 bases of the junction unmatched. This CDR3 has 18 residues. CDR1 and CDR2 from the germline V gene are PRHDT and FYEKMQ (reference sequence). Primers included in the PCR were 60 Vbeta and 13 Jbeta primers. Only in-frame clones appear in the TCRdb table, and some are missing; sequencing was by immunoSEQ multiplex PCR. This table has about 140,000 clones, approximately 65% appearing once. This clone was counted between two and nine times. Its antigen is currently unknown. The source material was PBMCs. This chain links TRBV13 with TRBJ2-1; the match to TRBD2 covers 16 bases. The TCR comes from an older woman in good health and CMV-seronegative. The CDR3 region has the DNA TGTGCCAGCAGCCCGGGACTAGCGGGGGGGGGCTCCTACAATGAGCAGTTCTTC. Its translation: CASSPGLAGGGSYNEQFF.